These 10 T cell receptor beta chains originate from one sample sequenced in a study of glioma-infiltrating T cells after dendritic cell vaccination. This table comes from immunoSEQ multiplex PCR, and its TCRdb copy is limited to in-frame clones, with some not included. The sample contains roughly 100,000 clones, roughly 76% of which appear only once. The sample consisted of blood, taken before dendritic cell vaccination. Receptor source: a human donor with glioblastoma.

In its sample, this clone was seen once. The chain carries TRBV5-4 and TRBJ1-2; 7 bases line up with TRBD1. Germline assignment: CDR1 SGHNT and CDR2 YYREEE (reference sequence). V was clipped by 3 bases and J by 4 bases; unmatched bases: 9. The CDR3 covers 15 residues. CDR3 bases: TGTGCCAGCAGCTCGAATTCAGGGGGAGGCTATGGCTACACCTTC. This encodes CASSSNSGGGYGYTF. Using reference TRBV5-4 and TRBJ1-2 for the parts outside the CDR3, the full variable domain is ETGVTQSPTHLIKTRGQQVTLRCSSQSGHNTVSWYQQALGQGPQFIFQYYREEENGRGNFPPRFSGLQFPNYSSELNVNALELDDSALYLCASSSNSGGGYGYTFGSGTRLTVV.

This chain joins TRBV7-2 and TRBJ1-2; D gene uncertain. Trimming took off 1 base at V and 5 bases at J, with 11 bases between the two ends. The germline gives CDR1 SGHTA, CDR2 FQGNSA. The CDR3 is 14 amino acids. The CDR3 loop is CASSLGSGSYGYTF. CDR3 coding DNA: TGTGCCAGCAGCTTAGGTTCAGGCTCATATGGCTACACCTTC. Full variable domain (rest looked up from reference TRBV7-2 and TRBJ1-2): GAGVSQSPSNKVTEKGKDVELRCDPISGHTALYWYRQSLGQGLEFLIYFQGNSAPDKSGLPSDRFSAERTGGSVSTLTIQRTQQEDSAVYLCASSLGSGSYGYTFGSGTRLTVV.

The rearrangement uses TRBV2 and TRBJ1-4, with TRBD1 as a possible D gene (6 bases). The CDR3 runs 18 residues. Germline V gene sequence: CDR1 SNHLY, CDR2 FYNNEI. Between the trimmed V and J ends, which lost 4 bases and 0 bases, there was a span of 18 bases. CDR3 residues: CASSGLSGVRATNEKLFF. The CDR3 DNA follows: TGTGCCAGCAGTGGACTTTCAGGGGTCCGGGCAACTAATGAAAAACTGTTTTTT.

The rearrangement links TRBV6-1 to TRBJ2-7; no firm D call. The CDR3 sequence is 13 residues long. The germline CDR1 and CDR2 sequences are MNHNS and SASEGT. V was trimmed by 1 base and J by 3 bases, leaving 7 bases between them. The CDR3 here is CASSEVRGYEQYF. CDR3 bases: TGTGCCAGCAGTGAAGTTAGAGGCTACGAGCAGTACTTC.

J is TRBJ1-2 and V is TRBV27; 7 nucleotides agree with TRBD1. The germline CDR1 and CDR2 sequences are MNHEY and SMNVEV (reference sequence). V lost 7 bases and J lost 3; bases outside the gene matches: 8. CDR3 length equals 14 residues. The chain's CDR3 is CASKEGGAYYGYTF. Written as DNA, the CDR3 is TGTGCCAGCAAGGAAGGGGGCGCATACTATGGCTACACCTTC.

This chain joins TRBV9 and TRBJ2-5; 15 nucleotides align to TRBD2. Germline V lookup: CDR1 SGDLS, CDR2 YYNGEE. The CDR3 is 18 amino acids. The ends lost 3 bases at V and 5 bases at J; junction bases unmatched: 11. For the CDR3, the DNA is TGTGCCAGCAGCGCCGGACTAGCGGGGGGGCATTGGGAGGAGACCCAGTACTTC. Amino acid sequence: CASSAGLAGGHWEETQYF.

The chain carries TRBV27 and TRBJ1-1; D is perhaps TRBD1 (6 bases). Trimming removed 4 bases at V and 4 bases at J, with 19 bases between. The CDR3 sequence is 16 residues long. Germline CDR1 and CDR2: MNHEY and SMNVEV (reference sequence). The CDR3 DNA sequence: TGTGCCAGCAGTTCCCCACTCGGGGGGGGCCCCACTGAAGCTTTCTTT. This translates into CASSSPLGGGPTEAFF.

This chain uses TRBV23-1 with TRBJ1-2; 8 positions agree with TRBD1. TRBV23-1 is classed as an ORF, of uncertain function. The V and J ends lost 4 bases and 6 bases, in that order; junction bases with no gene match: 19. CDR3 size: 18 residues. In nucleotides, the CDR3 is TGCGCCAGCAGTCGTCAAACGACAGGGGCCCAGCGGGAGGATGGCTACACCTTC. It is translated as CASSRQTTGAQREDGYTF.

This rearrangement joins TRBV6-1 to TRBJ2-7; 12 nucleotides align to TRBD2. V lost 3 bases to trimming and J lost 8 bases; unmatched junction nucleotides: 11. This CDR3 has 16 amino acids. CDR1 is MNHNS and CDR2 is SASEGT in the germline V gene. The CDR3 bases are TGTGCCAGCAGTGAGGACCGACTAGCGGGGGATCCAAAGCAGTACTTC. This sequence encodes CASSEDRLAGDPKQYF.

This chain links TRBV29-1 with TRBJ2-5; D possibly corresponds to TRBD1 (6 bases). The germline V gene encodes CDR1 SQVTM and CDR2 ANQGSEA. Trimming cost V 6 bases and J 5 bases, with 16 bases left between them. The length of the CDR3 is 13 residues. CDR3 bases: TGCAGCGTCCAAGCCCTACAGGGCGAGACCCAGTACTTC. This codes for CSVQALQGETQYF.